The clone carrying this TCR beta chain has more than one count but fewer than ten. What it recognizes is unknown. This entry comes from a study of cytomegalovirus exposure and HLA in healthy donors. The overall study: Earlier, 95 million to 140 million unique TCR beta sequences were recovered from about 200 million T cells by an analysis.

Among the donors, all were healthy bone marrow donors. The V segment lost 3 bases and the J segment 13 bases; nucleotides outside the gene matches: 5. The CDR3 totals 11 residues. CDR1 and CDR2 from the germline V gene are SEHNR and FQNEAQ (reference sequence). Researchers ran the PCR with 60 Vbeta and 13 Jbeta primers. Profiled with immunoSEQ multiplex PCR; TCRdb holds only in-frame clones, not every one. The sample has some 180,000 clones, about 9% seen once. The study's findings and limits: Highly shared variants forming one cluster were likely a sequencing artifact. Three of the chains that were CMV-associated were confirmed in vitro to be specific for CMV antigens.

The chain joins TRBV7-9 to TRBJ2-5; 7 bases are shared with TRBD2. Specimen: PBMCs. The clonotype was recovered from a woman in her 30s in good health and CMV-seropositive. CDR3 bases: TGTGCCAGCAGCTTCGCGGGGGTTCCGTACTTC. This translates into CASSFAGVPYF.